The subject of this entry is one T cell receptor beta chain. Using its own MiXCR run on the RT-PCR reads, TCRdb lists one record per CDR3 protein. Among about 800,000 distinct CDR3 sequences, over 20% were seen once, and the ten largest hold roughly 10%. V trimming: 2 bases; J trimming: 7 bases; junction bases outside the gene matches: 3. This CDR3 region has 16 residues. Germline CDR1 is KGHDR and CDR2 is SFDVKD. The data were obtained in a study of response to subunit inactivated influenza vaccine. Sequences were derived from PBMCs from blood, sampled more than 4 days after vaccination. This chain links TRBV24-1 with TRBJ2-1, with 14 bases lining up with TRBD2. The receptor comes from a man aged 45-60 years who received an inactivated influenza vaccine. CDR3 bases: TGTGCCACCAGTGATTCCGGACTAGCGGGAGGTAATGAGCAGTTCTTC. This gives the protein CATSDSGLAGGNEQFF.